This TCR beta chain was obtained from a study of human T cells and chemical hapten exposure. Turning to the study itself: The use of 2% DPC on around 2 cm by around 2 cm of upper inner arm skin constituted sensitization.

As the library was built, unique molecular identifiers were attached to individual cDNA molecules. TCRdb recomputed calls from the RACE reads with MiXCR, one row per CDR3 protein. Here the sample spans about 99,000 distinct CDR3 sequences, 12% being singletons. Time point: patch test 1, 2 weeks after DPC sensitization. Specified treatment: therapeutic diphenylcyclopropenone sensitization with weekly scalp DPC. Each patch test followed a blood draw. This clonotype was seen many times. The antigen remains unidentified. Germline CDR1 ENHRY, CDR2 SYGVKD. The CDR3 runs to 13 residues. V gave up 6 bases and J gave up 0 bases, with 6 bases separating them. Study results and caveats: Donors, who had alopecia, may show an immune response that differs from healthy people's.

This sequence joins TRBV10-3 and TRBJ1-5; D ambiguous. This TCR came from a woman aged 40 to 55 with alopecia areata. Some clones in this sample may be carry-over from other donors' samples. Source: whole blood, taken in connection with sensitization to the hapten diphenylcyclopropenone (DPC). This CDR3 reads CAISQDSNQPQHF. CDR3 bases: TGTGCCATCAGCCAGGATAGCAATCAGCCCCAGCATTTT.